These 13 T cell receptor beta chains originate from one sample sequenced in a study of graft-versus-host responses after intestinal transplantation. Clones were sequenced by immunoSEQ multiplex PCR, and TCRdb holds only the in-frame ones, with some missing. The sample records some 90,000 clones, about nine tenths being singletons. Their antigen targets remain unknown. The material was unstimulated CD8+ T cells sorted from spleen or lymph node cells, obtained before transplant. The receptors shown here come from a human donor who was the organ donor for an intestinal transplant.

The V gene is TRBV13, the J gene TRBJ1-2; possibly TRBD1 for D (6 bases). Per germline, CDR1 PRHDT and CDR2 FYEKMQ (reference sequence). The ends were cut back, 5 bases at V and 4 bases at J, with 11 bases in the middle. The CDR3 spans 13 residues. The CDR3 loop is CASSLQGIYGYTF. CDR3 coding DNA: TGTGCCAGCAGCCTCCAGGGGATCTATGGCTACACCTTC.

The rearrangement uses TRBV27 and TRBJ2-5; 8 bases agree with TRBD1. V was clipped by 4 bases and J by 5 bases; unmatched bases: 9. This CDR3 is 15 amino acids long. Germline V gives CDR1 MNHEY, CDR2 SMNVEV (reference sequence). The CDR3 nucleotides are TGTGCCAGCAGTTCCCTACAGGGGGATTGGGAGACCCAGTACTTC. This encodes CASSSLQGDWETQYF.

The chain has TRBV7-2 and TRBJ2-3; 8 nucleotides agree with TRBD2. Germline assignment: CDR1 SGHTA and CDR2 FQGNSA. The CDR3 is made up of 15 amino acids. The V and J ends lost 0 bases and 5 bases, in that order; junction bases with no gene match: 4. CDR3 sequence (DNA): TGTGCCAGCAGCTTAGCCGGGGGGGCCGGAGATACGCAGTATTTT. Translated: CASSLAGGAGDTQYF. Looking up the rest from reference TRBV7-2 and TRBJ2-3 gives the full variable domain: GAGVSQSPSNKVTEKGKDVELRCDPISGHTALYWYRQSLGQGLEFLIYFQGNSAPDKSGLPSDRFSAERTGGSVSTLTIQRTQQEDSAVYLCASSLAGGAGDTQYFGPGTRLTVL.

This clone was seen a single time. The chain uses TRBV4-3 and TRBJ2-7; 11 bases line up with TRBD2. This CDR3 is built from 14 residues. The V gene's germline CDR1 is LGHNA and CDR2 YSLEER. J lost 3 bases, V lost 3 bases, and 1 base had no gene match. The CDR3 is CASSQGLADYEQYF. The CDR3 DNA follows: TGCGCCAGCAGCCAGGGACTAGCGGACTACGAGCAGTACTTC.

The rearrangement uses TRBV6-1 and TRBJ1-5; possibly TRBD1 for D (5 bases). The V end was cut by 2 bases, the J end by 3 bases, with 14 bases between. This CDR3 is built from 16 residues. The germline V gene encodes CDR1 MNHNS and CDR2 SASEGT. CDR3 region: CASSEWAGNTNQPQHF. In nucleotides, the CDR3 is TGTGCCAGCAGTGAATGGGCAGGGAATACCAATCAGCCCCAGCATTTT.

This chain links TRBV19 with TRBJ2-7; perhaps TRBD1 as D (5 bases). Per germline, CDR1 LNHDA and CDR2 SQIVND (reference sequence). The CDR3 runs 17 residues. V lost 4 bases and J 5 bases, leaving 24 bases between the germline ends. CDR3 nucleotides: TGTGCCAGTAGTACTCATCCCCAGGGCCAGTTGAACCACGAGCAGTACTTC. Amino acids: CASSTHPQGQLNHEQYF.

The chain recombines TRBV6-5 with TRBJ2-7, with TRBD2 identical over 7 bases. The germline V gene encodes CDR1 MNHEY and CDR2 SVGAGI. The CDR3 totals 14 residues. V was pared by 7 bases and J by 4 bases, with 10 bases of the junction left unmatched. CDR3 residues: CASIGGTKPYEQYF. The CDR3 nucleotides are TGTGCCAGCATCGGCGGGACTAAGCCTTACGAGCAGTACTTC.

The genes are TRBV4-2 and TRBJ2-3; unclear D gene. The CDR3 covers 13 residues. V was trimmed by 3 bases and J by 4 bases, leaving 8 bases between them. Germline V gives CDR1 LGHNA, CDR2 YNFKEQ. The CDR3 reads CASSHGGPDTQYF. CDR3 bases: TGTGCCAGCAGCCACGGCGGTCCAGATACGCAGTATTTT.

The rearrangement links TRBV27 to TRBJ1-5, with no clear D. The CDR3 contains 13 residues. Germline loops: CDR1 MNHEY, CDR2 SMNVEV (reference sequence). V was clipped by 3 bases and J by 1 base, with 4 bases between them. The chain's CDR3 is CASSLQSNQPQHF. CDR3 nucleotides: TGTGCCAGCAGTTTGCAGAGCAATCAGCCCCAGCATTTT.

The gene calls are TRBV6-4 and TRBJ1-6, with 10 positions matching TRBD1. Looked up from germline, CDR1 is MRHNA and CDR2 is SNTAGT. V dropped 7 bases and J dropped 7; count of bases not matched to a gene: 13. There are 17 residues in the CDR3. The CDR3 region has the DNA TGTGCCAGCACCCCCCGACAGGGGGCATGGGGCAATTCACCCCTCCACTTT. The encoded protein is CASTPRQGAWGNSPLHF.

The J gene is TRBJ2-7, the V gene TRBV19; 9 bases line up with TRBD1. Trimming cost V 6 bases and J 2 bases; bases outside gene matches: 11. This CDR3 has 16 amino acids. Germline V gene data show CDR1 as LNHDA and CDR2 as SQIVND (reference sequence). CDR3 in amino acids: CASSYGGTGNPYEQYF. CDR3 bases: TGTGCCAGTAGCTATGGGGGGACAGGGAATCCCTACGAGCAGTACTTC.

The V call is TRBV9, the J call TRBJ1-2; 10 nucleotides line up with TRBD1. The germline gives CDR1 SGDLS, CDR2 YYNGEE. The CDR3 extends over 16 amino acids. V shed 4 bases, J shed 0 bases, and the junction held 6 bases outside the gene matches. This chain's CDR3 is CASSPGTGAPNYGYTF. The DNA of the CDR3 is TGTGCCAGCAGCCCTGGGACAGGGGCACCTAACTATGGCTACACCTTC. The entire variable domain, with the rest obtained from reference TRBV9 and TRBJ1-2, is as follows: DSGVTQTPKHLITATGQRVTLRCSPRSGDLSVYWYQQSLDQGLQFLIQYYNGEERAKGNILERFSAQQFPDLHSELNLSSLELGDSALYFCASSPGTGAPNYGYTFGSGTRLTVV.

The chain is built from TRBV28 and TRBJ1-6; tentative D call: TRBD1 (5 bases). Germline loops: CDR1 MDHEN, CDR2 SYDVKM. Deletions cut 7 bases from V and 8 bases from J, with 18 bases between. The length of the CDR3 is 15 residues. The CDR3 sequence is CASTENRQRHSPLHF. The CDR3 DNA reads as TGTGCCAGCACCGAAAACCGACAGAGGCATTCACCCCTCCACTTT.